The following is a TCR beta chain sequence with its context. This sample is drawn from a study of shared clonotypes between healthy human individuals. At the level of the study: For every donor, three CD4 naive, three CD4 memory, two CD8 naive and one CD8 memory plates were used.

The repertoire was sequenced with immunoSEQ multiplex PCR; TCRdb's copy has only in-frame clones and lacks some. The sample lists about 2 million clones; 85% to 95% were seen once. Germline V gives CDR1 SNHLY, CDR2 FYNNEI. The CDR3 spans 14 residues. V shed 0 bases and J shed 3 bases, with 8 bases lying between them. The chain is built from TRBV2 and TRBJ1-1; D possibly corresponds to TRBD1 (5 bases). This receptor was obtained from a young man in good health. Sequencing input: naive CD4+ T cells sorted from blood. Indicated subset: CD45RA+ positively selected. The DNA of the CDR3 is TGTGCCAGCAGTGAAGCGGAGGGGTACACTGAAGCTTTCTTT. Protein sequence: CASSEAEGYTEAFF.